The 6 T cell receptor beta chains below come from one sample, sequenced in a study of a mutant IDH1 vaccine in newly diagnosed glioma. For these TCRs, the target antigens are not known. Stated time point: week 23, last vaccination. Every vaccination contained 300 ug of the mutant IDH1 20-mer peptide and was paired with topical imiquimod. Repertoires were generated with immunoSEQ multiplex PCR, while TCRdb's copy carries only in-frame clones and drops some. Counted here are some 80,000 clones, approximately 85% occurring once; the ten biggest clones make up approximately 0.8%. Specimen: PBMCs, collected from a glioma patient whose treatment included an IDH1 peptide vaccine. These receptor sequences come from a woman between 45 and 65 years old with glioma.

This rearrangement joins TRBV9 to TRBJ2-7, with D perhaps assigned TRBD1 or TRBD2 (5 bases each). This CDR3 contains 12 residues. Looked up from germline, CDR1 is SGDLS and CDR2 is YYNGEE. V lost 4 bases and J lost 10, with 15 bases in between. The CDR3 coding sequence is TGTGCCAGCAGCCCAGGATCGGGGCACCAGTACTTC. Translated: CASSPGSGHQYF. Full variable domain (outside the CDR3, taken from reference TRBV9 and TRBJ2-7): DSGVTQTPKHLITATGQRVTLRCSPRSGDLSVYWYQQSLDQGLQFLIQYYNGEERAKGNILERFSAQQFPDLHSELNLSSLELGDSALYFCASSPGSGHQYFGPGTRLTVT.

The chain combines TRBV25-1 with TRBJ1-6; 8 bases are a match to TRBD1. J gave up 6 bases and V 7 bases, and 5 bases lay outside the gene matches. The CDR3 sequence is 14 residues long. The germline gives CDR1 MGHDK, CDR2 SYGVNS. The CDR3 loop is CASNEDRGNSPLHF. CDR3 in DNA: TGTGCCAGCAACGAAGACAGGGGTAATTCACCCCTCCACTTT.

In its sample, this clone was seen a few times. The rearrangement links TRBV29-1 to TRBJ2-7; the match to TRBD1 covers 8 bases. Trimming cost V 6 bases and J 3 bases; bases outside gene matches: 7. Germline lookup yields CDR1 SQVTM and CDR2 ANQGSEA. This CDR3 is built from 13 residues. CDR3 protein: CSVRGQGNYEQYF. The CDR3 DNA sequence: TGCAGCGTCCGAGGACAGGGTAACTACGAGCAGTACTTC.

The genes are TRBV6-5 and TRBJ1-2; D ambiguous. Trimming took off 3 bases at V and 2 bases at J, with 10 bases between the two ends. The CDR3 length is 14 residues. Germline V gene sequence: CDR1 MNHEY, CDR2 SVGAGI. CDR3 coding DNA: TGTGCCAGCAGTTATCAGCCCCAAAACTATGGCTACACCTTC. Translation: CASSYQPQNYGYTF.

This clone was observed a single time. CDR3 sequence reads: CASRNIREKDLNEQYF. The CDR3 region has the DNA TGTGCCAGCAGAAATATCCGGGAAAAGGACCTTAACGAGCAGTACTTC. The chain employs TRBV7-8 and TRBJ2-7, with a possible D match to TRBD2 (5 bases). Trimming left V 6 bases short and J 5 bases short, with 23 bases between. The CDR3 length is 16 residues. Per the germline V gene, CDR1 is SGHVS and CDR2 is FQNEAQ. The full variable domain, with the rest looked up from reference TRBV7-8 and TRBJ2-7, is GAGVSQSPRYKVAKRGQDVALRCDPISGHVSLFWYQQALGQGPEFLTYFQNEAQLDKSGLPSDRFFAERPEGSVSTLKIQRTQQEDSAVYLCASRNIREKDLNEQYFGPGTRLTVT.

The chain has TRBV11-2 and TRBJ2-7, with a weak D call TRBD1 (6 bases). Germline CDR1 SGHAT, CDR2 FQNNGV. The V end lost 5 bases, the J end lost 7 bases, and 21 bases lay between the germline ends. CDR3 length equals 15 residues. CDR3 nucleotides: TGTGCCAGCAGCCCTATCAGGGGCCGCGTGGGAGAGCAGTACTTC. It specifies CASSPIRGRVGEQYF.